A single sample gave rise to the 16 T cell receptor beta chains below, sequenced in a study of graft-versus-host responses after intestinal transplantation. Only in-frame clones appear in the TCRdb table, and some are missing; sequencing was by immunoSEQ multiplex PCR. The table lists fewer than 95,000 clones, approximately 94% of them singletons. Their antigens remain unidentified. Here the sequenced sample was unstimulated CD4+ T cells sorted from spleen or lymph node cells, taken before transplant. Receptors were obtained from a human donor who was the organ donor for an intestinal transplant.

V and J are TRBV19 and TRBJ1-2; D unresolved. Germline CDR1 is LNHDA and CDR2 is SQIVND (reference sequence). The CDR3 sequence is 14 residues long. With 5 bases removed from V and 3 bases from J, the gap between germline ends came to 13 bases. The CDR3 protein is CASSAAGRDYGYTF. The CDR3, as DNA: TGTGCCAGTAGTGCCGCTGGGCGGGACTATGGCTACACCTTC.

The V and J genes are TRBV7-6 and TRBJ2-5; D may be TRBD2 (6 bases). The CDR3 has 13 amino acids. V gave up 5 bases and J gave up 3 bases, with 10 bases separating them. CDR1 is SGHVS and CDR2 is FNYEAQ in the germline V gene. In DNA form, the CDR3 reads TGTGCCAGCAGCACTCCGGGGGAAGAGACCCAGTACTTC. As protein: CASSTPGEETQYF.

The chain joins TRBV14 to TRBJ2-1; tentative D call: TRBD1 (6 bases). From germline, CDR1 is SGHDN and CDR2 FVKESK. This CDR3 spans 13 amino acids. V gave up 3 bases and J gave up 7 bases, with 10 bases separating them. The CDR3 DNA follows: TGTGCCAGCAGCCAGAACAGGGTAAATGAGCAGTTCTTC. Its protein is CASSQNRVNEQFF.

The rearrangement links TRBV11-2 to TRBJ1-1; no reliable D call. Germline lookup yields CDR1 SGHAT and CDR2 FQNNGV. V lost 3 bases, J lost 1 base, and 6 bases lay in between. The CDR3 has 13 amino acids. The CDR3 sequence: CASSLSANTEAFF. CDR3 coding DNA: TGTGCCAGCAGCTTGTCCGCGAACACTGAAGCTTTCTTT.

The V and J genes are TRBV11-2 and TRBJ1-1; D possibly corresponds to TRBD1 (5 bases). The CDR3 has 13 amino acids. Germline lookup yields CDR1 SGHAT and CDR2 FQNNGV. Trimming removed 3 bases from V and 11 bases from J, with 16 bases in between. In DNA form, the CDR3 reads TGTGCCAGCAGCTTTCAGGGTCCAGGGTATGCTTTCTTT. This translates into CASSFQGPGYAFF.

The chain couples TRBV7-5 to TRBJ2-7. TRBV7-5 is labeled a pseudogene. There are 16 residues in the CDR3. The CDR3 sequence is CARSQGIRGPTYEQYF. In nucleotides, the CDR3 is TGTGCCAGAAGCCAAGGGATACGGGGGCCGACCTACGAGCAGTACTTC.

This rearrangement joins TRBV2 to TRBJ1-1, with D unclear. The V end lost 5 bases, the J end lost 7 bases, and 8 bases lay between the germline ends. The CDR3 is made up of 11 amino acids. CDR1 and CDR2 (germline): SNHLY, FYNNEI. This CDR3 reads CASSSEGEAFF. As DNA, the CDR3 is TGTGCCAGCAGTTCGGAGGGTGAAGCTTTCTTT.

The V gene is TRBV30, the J gene TRBJ2-3; D uncertain. The CDR3 spans 13 residues. The germline V gene has CDR1 GTSNPN and CDR2 SVGIG (reference sequence). V lost 0 bases, J lost 2 bases, and 6 bases lay in between. CDR3 amino acids: CAWSVPNTDTQYF. The DNA of the CDR3 is TGTGCCTGGAGTGTACCAAACACAGATACGCAGTATTTT.

The chain uses TRBV18 and TRBJ2-7; D is possibly TRBD1 (5 bases). Per germline, CDR1 KGHSH and CDR2 LQKENI. V lost 5 bases and J 4 bases, leaving 24 bases between the germline ends. This CDR3 is 17 amino acids long. CDR3 region: CASSLYGLRADQYEQYF. DNA for the CDR3: TGTGCCAGCTCATTATATGGCCTCAGGGCAGACCAATACGAGCAGTACTTC.

As DNA, the CDR3 is TGTGCCAGCAGCGCGACAGGGGGTAGGAGCTATGGCTACACCTTC. Encoded protein: CASSATGGRSYGYTF. The chain joins TRBV2 to TRBJ1-2, with 9 nucleotides matching TRBD1. Germline V CDR1 and CDR2: SNHLY, FYNNEI. V lost 6 bases and J lost 4; bases outside the gene matches: 9. The CDR3 totals 15 residues.

The rearrangement links TRBV6-1 to TRBJ1-1, with 8 nucleotides matching TRBD1. Germline V gene lookup returns CDR1 MNHNS and CDR2 SASEGT. The CDR3 consists of 14 residues. V lost 6 bases to trimming and J lost 9 bases; unmatched junction nucleotides: 12. The CDR3 DNA reads as TGTGCCAGCAGAGGGGGACAGGCAAGAGAAAAAGCTTTCTTT. Protein: CASRGGQAREKAFF.

This sequence joins TRBV9 and TRBJ2-1; 8 nucleotides line up with TRBD1. The trim removed 3 bases at V and 8 bases at J, leaving 7 bases unmatched. This CDR3 has 14 amino acids. CDR1 is SGDLS, CDR2 YYNGEE, per germline. Here the CDR3 DNA reads TGTGCCAGCAGCGCTACAGGGGGTATTCATGAGCAGTTCTTC. Translated: CASSATGGIHEQFF.

The chain carries TRBV5-8 and TRBJ2-3, with D possibly called TRBD1 or TRBD2 (5 bases each). The CDR3 covers 18 residues. Trimming took 4 bases from V and 2 from J, leaving 23 bases between them. Germline V gives CDR1 SGHTS, CDR2 YDEGEE. CDR3 nucleotides: TGTGCCAGCAGCCCGGGACCGAGCCACCGACAGTACACAGATACGCAGTATTTT. Translated: CASSPGPSHRQYTDTQYF.

V and J are TRBV5-1 and TRBJ2-7, with D possibly being TRBD1 (6 bases). The DNA end is more similar to TRBJ2-1, so the J call may be wrong. Looked up from germline, CDR1 is SGHRS and CDR2 is YFSETQ. This CDR3 is 18 amino acids long. The CDR3 reads CASSSDPGTGMAYNEQFF. The CDR3 DNA follows: TGCGCCAGCAGCTCCGACCCGGGAACAGGGATGGCCTACAATGAGCAGTTCTTC.

The chain couples TRBV7-3 to TRBJ2-3; 9 bases are a match to TRBD1. The trim removed 2 bases at V and 4 bases at J, leaving 4 bases unmatched. The CDR3 sequence is 15 residues long. The germline gives CDR1 SGHTA, CDR2 FQGTGA. CDR3 protein: CASSLGQGRSDTQYF. For the CDR3, the DNA is TGTGCCAGCAGCTTAGGACAGGGGAGGTCAGATACGCAGTATTTT.

The chain recombines TRBV19 with TRBJ2-7; D assignment may be TRBD1 or TRBD2 (5 bases each). The V and J ends lost 5 bases and 2 bases respectively, with 19 bases between them. CDR1 is LNHDA, CDR2 SQIVND, per germline (reference sequence). The length of the CDR3 is 16 residues. The CDR3 spells CASSDPGRTMTYEQYF. The CDR3 nucleotides read TGTGCCAGTAGTGATCCGGGACGGACGATGACCTACGAGCAGTACTTC.